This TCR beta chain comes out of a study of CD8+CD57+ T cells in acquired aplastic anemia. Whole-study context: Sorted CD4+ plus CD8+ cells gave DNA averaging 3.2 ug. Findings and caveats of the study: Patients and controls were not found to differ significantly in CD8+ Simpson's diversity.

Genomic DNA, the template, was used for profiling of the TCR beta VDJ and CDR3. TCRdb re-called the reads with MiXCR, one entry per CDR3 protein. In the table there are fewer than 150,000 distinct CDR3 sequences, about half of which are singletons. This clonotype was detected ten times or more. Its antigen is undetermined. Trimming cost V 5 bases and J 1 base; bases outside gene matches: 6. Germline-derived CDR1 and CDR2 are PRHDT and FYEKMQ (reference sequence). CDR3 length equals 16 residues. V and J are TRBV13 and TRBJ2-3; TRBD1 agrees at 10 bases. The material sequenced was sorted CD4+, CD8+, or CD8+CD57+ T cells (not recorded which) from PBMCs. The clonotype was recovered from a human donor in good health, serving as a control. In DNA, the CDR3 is TGTGCCAGCAGCAACCGGGACAGGGGTGGCACAGATACGCAGTATTTT. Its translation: CASSNRDRGGTDTQYF.